What follows are 5 T cell receptor beta chains derived from one specimen sequenced in a study of T-cell memory formation after mild COVID-19. TCRdb re-derived calls from the 5' RACE reads in MiXCR, one entry per CDR3 protein. This table holds 57,000 or so distinct CDR3 sequences, around 10% found once. The sequenced sample consisted of PBMCs or a T cell subset sorted from them (not recorded which). The receptors shown here come from a young man who had mild COVID-19 (a few samples of this study predate the infection). Cell type and time point are not known.

V and J are TRBV7-2 and TRBJ1-4; D remains unclear. The CDR3 length is 14 residues. Deletions cut 5 bases from V and 6 bases from J, with 13 bases between. The germline gives CDR1 SGHTA, CDR2 FQGNSA. The CDR3 nucleotides are TGTGCCAGCAGCCCGAGAAGGTTAGATGAAAAACTGTTTTTT. Amino acids: CASSPRRLDEKLFF.

V gene TRBV4-1 combines with J gene TRBJ2-3; the match to TRBD2 covers 9 bases. The CDR3 length is 16 residues. Germline values: CDR1 MGHRA, CDR2 YSYEKL. Trimming took 4 bases from V and 1 from J; bases not matched to a gene: 6. The CDR3 DNA is TGCGCCAGCAGCCCACGGGAGCGGGGGGGCACAGATACGCAGTATTTT. Translation: CASSPRERGGTDTQYF.

The genes are TRBV11-2 and TRBJ2-4; weak D call: TRBD2 (6 bases). Germline lookup yields CDR1 SGHAT and CDR2 FQNNGV. This CDR3 is built from 13 residues. V was shortened by 3 bases and J by 10 bases, with 13 bases between the two germline ends. CDR3 protein: CASSFGGATIQYF. CDR3 DNA: TGTGCCAGCAGCTTCGGAGGGGCCACTATTCAGTACTTC.

This clonotype was observed at least ten times. The chain employs TRBV3-1 and TRBJ2-5, with D possibly TRBD1 on 5 matching bases. Germline V gene sequence: CDR1 LGHDT, CDR2 YNNKEL (reference sequence). The CDR3 sequence is 16 residues long. V dropped 3 bases and J dropped 6 bases, with 20 bases sitting between them. For the CDR3, the DNA is TGTGCCAGCAGCCATCGGACGCGTGCAGGGTTGAAGACCCAGTACTTC. Translating it yields CASSHRTRAGLKTQYF.

This chain joins TRBV11-2 and TRBJ2-3; D may be TRBD1 or TRBD2 (6 bases each). The germline CDR1 and CDR2 sequences are SGHAT and FQNNGV. This CDR3 comprises 16 residues. Deletions cut 6 bases from V and 2 bases from J, with 18 bases between. The CDR3 bases are TGTGCCAGCAGATTAAGGACGGGGGCGGACACAGATACGCAGTATTTT. This codes for CASRLRTGADTDTQYF.